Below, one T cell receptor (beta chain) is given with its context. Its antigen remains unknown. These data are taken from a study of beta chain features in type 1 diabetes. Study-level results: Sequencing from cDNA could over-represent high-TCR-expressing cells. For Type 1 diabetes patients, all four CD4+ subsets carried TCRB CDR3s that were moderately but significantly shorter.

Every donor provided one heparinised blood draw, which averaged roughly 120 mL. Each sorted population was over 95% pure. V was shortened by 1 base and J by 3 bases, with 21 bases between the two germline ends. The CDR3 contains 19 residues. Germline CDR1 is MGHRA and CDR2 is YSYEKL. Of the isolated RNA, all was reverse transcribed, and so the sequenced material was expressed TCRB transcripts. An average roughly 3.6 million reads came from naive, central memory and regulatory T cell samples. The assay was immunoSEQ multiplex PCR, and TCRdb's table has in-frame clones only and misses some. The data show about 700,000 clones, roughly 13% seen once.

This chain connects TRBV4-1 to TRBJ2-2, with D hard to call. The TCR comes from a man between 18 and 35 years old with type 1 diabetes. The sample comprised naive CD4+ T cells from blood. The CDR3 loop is CASSQAGSRGLSDTGELFF. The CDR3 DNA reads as TGCGCCAGCAGCCAAGCCGGTTCTAGAGGATTATCGGACACCGGGGAGCTGTTTTTT.